This TCR beta chain is from a study of blood T cells in healthy people across ages. The use of a sample-barcoded 5' primer and a J-beta primer mix characterized a second PCR of 7 to 11 cycles. Each cDNA molecule was tagged by a template-switch adaptor that had 12 random nucleotides. MiXCR, run by TCRdb on the 5' RACE reads, gives a single entry per CDR3 protein. This table holds fewer than 2,000,000 distinct CDR3 sequences, about 39% found once. The study drew donors from healthy Caucasian individuals in Russia aged roughly 6 to 90. Whenever a sample was processed, at least 6 million PBMCs were isolated. As regards this clonotype: Its antigen is unidentified.

Study results and limitations: Roughly linear declines in TCR beta diversity per million T cells occurred with age.

Sequenced material: blood. This TCR was recovered from a human donor in good health.

The CDR3 nucleotides are TGTGCCAGCAGCTTACGGCCGCGGGGCCCCTCCTACGAGCAGTACTTC. Translation: CASSLRPRGPSYEQYF. V and J are TRBV7-2 and TRBJ2-5, with a tentative D call TRBD2 (6 bases). The J call may not be correct, given that the DNA end is closer to TRBJ2-7. CDR1 and CDR2 from the germline V gene are SGHTA and FQGNSA. The CDR3 is 16 residues long.